The entry that follows covers one T cell receptor beta chain sequence. Its specificity is unknown. It was by 5'RACE template switching with UMIs that TCR beta cDNA was made. TCRdb reprocessed the 5' RACE reads, keeping one entry per CDR3 protein, no DNA. The listing records about 260,000 distinct CDR3 sequences. The entry originates in a study of T cells expressing NK-cell markers. CDR1 is SQVTM and CDR2 is ANQGSEA in the germline V gene. The CDR3 is made up of 13 amino acids. Findings and caveats of the study: The CD3+CD56-NKG2C+ fraction was also led by these clonotypes in several donors. NKG2C+ dominant clonotypes from 5 or 6 donors made up roughly 1.0-8% of CD8+ T cells.

The source is a man younger than 30 in good health. Specimen: blood T cells: a sorted CD56 or NKG2C T cell subset, CD4+ or CD8+ T cells, or bulk PBMC T cells (not recorded which). This chain joins TRBV29-1 and TRBJ1-1; TCRdb designates TRBD1, a call that cannot be tested without DNA. CDR3 in amino acids: CSVGERAGAEAFF.